This T cell receptor beta chain is drawn from a study of identical twins. TCRdb called the 5' RACE reads again in MiXCR, with one record for every CDR3 protein. Among 300,000 to 350,000 distinct CDR3 sequences listed, over 9% were seen once. This clonotype was counted at least ten times. These data were likewise used in another study, on yellow fever vaccine responses in identical twins.

The TCR originated in a woman younger than 35 in good health. The sequencing sample was made of CD8+ T cells sorted from blood.

CDR3 DNA: TGCAGCATTTGGACTAGCGGAAAGCAGTTCTTC. Residues: CSIWTSGKQFF. J is TRBJ2-1 and V is TRBV29-1; 10 positions match TRBD2. V trimming: 8 bases; J trimming: 11 bases; junction bases outside the gene matches: 6. The CDR3 is made up of 11 amino acids. The germline V gene encodes CDR1 SQVTM and CDR2 ANQGSEA.